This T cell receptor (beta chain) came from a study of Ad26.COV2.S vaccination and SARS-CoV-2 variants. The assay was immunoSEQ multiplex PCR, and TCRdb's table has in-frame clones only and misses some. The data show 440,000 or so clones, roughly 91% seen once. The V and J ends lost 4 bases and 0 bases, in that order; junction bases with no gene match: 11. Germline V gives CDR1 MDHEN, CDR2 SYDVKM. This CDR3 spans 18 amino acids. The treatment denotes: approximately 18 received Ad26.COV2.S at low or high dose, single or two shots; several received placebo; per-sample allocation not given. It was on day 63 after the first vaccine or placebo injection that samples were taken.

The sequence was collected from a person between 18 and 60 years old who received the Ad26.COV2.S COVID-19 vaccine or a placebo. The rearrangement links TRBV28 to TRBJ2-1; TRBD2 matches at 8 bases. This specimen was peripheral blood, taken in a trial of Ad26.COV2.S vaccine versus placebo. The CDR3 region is CASSSDASGRRSYNEQFF. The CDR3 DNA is TGTGCCAGCAGTTCGGATGCAAGCGGGAGACGCTCCTACAATGAGCAGTTCTTC.